The 19 T cell receptor beta chains in this list originate from one sample, sequenced in a study of cytomegalovirus exposure and HLA in healthy donors. The PCR contained 60 Vbeta and 13 Jbeta primers. The data were produced by immunoSEQ multiplex PCR, yet TCRdb's version contains in-frame clones alone and is incomplete. The sample records about 50,000 clones, about 77% being singletons. The sequencing sample was made of PBMCs. The receptor source for this set is a woman between 35 and 50 years old in good health and CMV-seropositive.

This chain joins TRBV4-3 and TRBJ2-1; 9 bases match TRBD2. Germline CDR1 reads LGHNA; CDR2 reads YSLEER. CDR3 length: 16 residues. The ends lost 6 bases at V and 6 bases at J; junction bases unmatched: 12. The CDR3 reads CASRLRLAGSPNEQFF. The CDR3 DNA is TGCGCCAGCAGGCTTAGGCTAGCGGGGTCCCCCAATGAGCAGTTCTTC.

The sample holds a few counts of this clone. The rearrangement joins TRBV6-5 to TRBJ2-1; 9 positions agree with TRBD1. CDR3 length: 15 residues. After removal of 2 bases from V and 1 base from J, the junction contained 0 bases not matched to a gene. From germline, CDR1 is MNHEY and CDR2 SVGAGI. The CDR3 DNA reads as TGTGCCAGCAGTTACGGGACAGGGTCCTACAATGAGCAGTTCTTC. As protein: CASSYGTGSYNEQFF.

The J gene is TRBJ2-1, the V gene TRBV19, with D unclear. CDR1 LNHDA and CDR2 SQIVND come from the germline V gene (reference sequence). V was clipped by 5 bases and J by 10 bases, with 12 bases between them. The CDR3 covers 12 residues. The CDR3 nucleotides read TGTGCCAGTAGTGGCCCCTCATGGGAGCAGTTCTTC. Its protein is CASSGPSWEQFF.

This rearrangement joins TRBV2 to TRBJ1-5; 7 bases are a match to TRBD1. This CDR3 spans 15 amino acids. The trim removed 1 base at V and 1 base at J, leaving 1 base unmatched. Germline CDR1 is SNHLY and CDR2 is FYNNEI. The CDR3 DNA reads TGTGCCAGCAGTGAAGAGGGACAGAGCAATCAGCCCCAGCATTTT. Amino acid sequence: CASSEEGQSNQPQHF.

CDR3 bases: TGTGCCAGCAGGGCAGACAGCCTTAATTCACCCCTCCACTTT. Its translation: CASRADSLNSPLHF. This chain connects TRBV14 to TRBJ1-6; a weak D match, TRBD1 (5 bases). V was clipped by 6 bases and J by 6 bases, with 12 bases between them. The CDR3 extends over 14 amino acids. Germline assignment: CDR1 SGHDN and CDR2 FVKESK.

In this sample, this clone turned up once. The J gene is TRBJ1-2, the V gene TRBV9; a weak D match, TRBD1 (5 bases). Deletions cut 3 bases from V and 8 bases from J, with 14 bases between. Looked up from germline, CDR1 is SGDLS and CDR2 is YYNGEE. This CDR3 region has 13 residues. CDR3 sequence (DNA): TGTGCCAGCAGCGCGCAGGGTCTGGGGGGCTACACCTTC. Translating gives CASSAQGLGGYTF.

The chain recombines TRBV5-8 with TRBJ2-3; 7 bases line up with TRBD2. V was clipped by 0 bases and J by 1 base; unmatched bases: 5. CDR3 size: 16 residues. CDR1 and CDR2 from the germline V gene are SGHTS and YDEGEE. The CDR3 protein is CASSLALLAGTDTQYF. CDR3 DNA: TGTGCCAGCAGCTTGGCCCTGCTAGCGGGCACAGATACGCAGTATTTT.

This chain connects TRBV2 to TRBJ1-5; D call uncertain. V was trimmed by 3 bases and J by 0 bases, leaving 6 bases between them. Germline-derived CDR1 and CDR2 are SNHLY and FYNNEI. The CDR3 runs to 14 residues. CDR3 nucleotide sequence: TGTGCCAGCAGTGACCGCAGTAGCAATCAGCCCCAGCATTTT. Translation gives CASSDRSSNQPQHF. The complete variable domain, with remaining parts taken from reference TRBV2 and TRBJ1-5, reads EPEVTQTPSHQVTQMGQEVILRCVPISNHLYFYWYRQILGQKVEFLVSFYNNEISEKSEIFDDQFSVERPDGSNFTLKIRSTKLEDSAMYFCASSDRSSNQPQHFGDGTRLSIL.

This CDR3 is CASSAGLGEQYF. CDR3 DNA sequence: TGTGCCAGCAGTGCAGGACTGGGCGAGCAGTACTTC. The V gene is TRBV6-1, the J gene TRBJ2-7; TRBD2 is a possible D gene (5 bases). The CDR3 loop spans 12 amino acids. The ends were cut back, 4 bases at V and 6 bases at J, with 10 bases in the middle. The germline V gene encodes CDR1 MNHNS and CDR2 SASEGT.

As DNA, the CDR3 is TGTGCCAGCAGCGCCCCGAGAGGGGGGGGCTATGGCTACACCTTC. As protein: CASSAPRGGGYGYTF. This rearrangement joins TRBV7-9 to TRBJ1-2; tentatively, D is TRBD1 (6 bases). CDR3 size: 15 residues. V lost 5 bases to trimming and J lost 4 bases, with 17 bases between them. The germline CDR1 and CDR2 sequences are SEHNR and FQNEAQ (reference sequence).

The chain recombines TRBV7-6 with TRBJ2-5; 7 bases line up with TRBD2. V lost 2 bases, J lost 5 bases, and 8 bases stayed unmatched. The CDR3 spans 15 residues. From germline, CDR1 is SGHVS and CDR2 FNYEAQ. CDR3 sequence reads: CASSLFGGGKETQYF. Here the CDR3 DNA reads TGTGCCAGCAGCTTATTTGGCGGGGGAAAGGAGACCCAGTACTTC.

V usage is TRBV9 and J usage is TRBJ2-5; 16 bases are shared with TRBD2. In germline, CDR1 is SGDLS, CDR2 YYNGEE. Trimming removed 3 bases from V and 0 bases from J; junction bases left unmatched: 11. This CDR3 is 20 amino acids long. CDR3 residues: CASSASGLAGGSPYQETQYF. CDR3 nucleotide sequence: TGTGCCAGCAGCGCATCGGGACTAGCGGGGGGGAGCCCGTACCAAGAGACCCAGTACTTC. Full variable domain (rest looked up from reference TRBV9 and TRBJ2-5): DSGVTQTPKHLITATGQRVTLRCSPRSGDLSVYWYQQSLDQGLQFLIQYYNGEERAKGNILERFSAQQFPDLHSELNLSSLELGDSALYFCASSASGLAGGSPYQETQYFGPGTRLLVL.

This clone has only a few counts. This sequence joins TRBV9 and TRBJ2-1; D unclear. The CDR3 runs 14 residues. Trimming removed 4 bases at V and 9 bases at J, with 17 bases between. The germline V gene has CDR1 SGDLS and CDR2 YYNGEE. The CDR3 protein is CASSPCVVGAEQFF. In nucleotides, the CDR3 is TGTGCCAGCAGCCCGTGCGTGGTGGGCGCTGAGCAGTTCTTC.

The chain carries TRBV7-9 and TRBJ1-2; D is unclear. The CDR3 has 14 residues. Deletions cut 0 bases from V and 4 bases from J, with 9 bases between. CDR1 and CDR2 (germline): SEHNR, FQNEAQ (reference sequence). The CDR3 DNA reads TGTGCCAGCAGCTTAGCGGAATCAGGCTATGGCTACACCTTC. Amino acids: CASSLAESGYGYTF.

V is TRBV30 and J is TRBJ1-4; D not resolved. CDR3 length equals 14 residues. Trimming pared 2 bases from V and 4 bases from J, leaving 11 bases between. Germline CDR1 and CDR2: GTSNPN and SVGIG (reference sequence). CDR3 DNA sequence: TGTGCCTGGAGTCTCACGGGGTTTAATGAAAAACTGTTTTTT. This encodes CAWSLTGFNEKLFF. Full variable domain (missing parts from reference TRBV30 and TRBJ1-4): SQTIHQWPATLVQPVGSPLSLECTVEGTSNPNLYWYRQAAGRGLQLLFYSVGIGQISSEVPQNLSASRPQDRQFILSSKKLLLSDSGFYLCAWSLTGFNEKLFFGSGTQLSVL.

The V gene is TRBV28, the J gene TRBJ2-7, with a possible D match to TRBD2 (6 bases). Germline CDR1 is MDHEN and CDR2 is SYDVKM. This CDR3 has 14 amino acids. Deletions cut 6 bases from V and 9 bases from J, with 21 bases between. The CDR3 protein is CASREGKPDSGQYF. Written as DNA, the CDR3 is TGTGCCAGCAGGGAGGGGAAGCCTGACTCCGGGCAGTACTTC.

The chain carries TRBV19 and TRBJ2-7; D unresolved. CDR1 and CDR2 from the germline V gene are LNHDA and SQIVND (reference sequence). Trimming removed 5 bases at V and 0 bases at J, with 5 bases between. The CDR3 has 12 residues. CDR3: CASSSVSYEQYF. CDR3 nucleotide sequence: TGTGCCAGTAGTTCAGTCTCCTACGAGCAGTACTTC.

The chain couples TRBV5-5 to TRBJ1-2; D not certain. Germline values: CDR1 SGHKS, CDR2 YYEKEE (reference sequence). This CDR3 spans 13 amino acids. Trimming cost V 3 bases and J 4 bases, with 10 bases left between them. CDR3 DNA sequence: TGTGCCAGCAGCTCGAGGGAAACCTATGGCTACACCTTC. Protein: CASSSRETYGYTF.

This clone was found a few times. The chain's CDR3 is CASTGENTEAFF. CDR3 nucleotides: TGCGCCAGCACCGGGGAGAACACTGAAGCTTTCTTT. The chain recombines TRBV5-1 with TRBJ1-1; D not certain. The CDR3 covers 12 residues. V gave up 6 bases and J gave up 1 base, with 7 bases separating them. Per germline, CDR1 SGHRS and CDR2 YFSETQ. Full variable domain (missing parts from reference TRBV5-1 and TRBJ1-1): KAGVTQTPRYLIKTRGQQVTLSCSPISGHRSVSWYQQTPGQGLQFLFEYFSETQRNKGNFPGRFSGRQFSNSRSEMNVSTLELGDSALYLCASTGENTEAFFGQGTRLTVV.